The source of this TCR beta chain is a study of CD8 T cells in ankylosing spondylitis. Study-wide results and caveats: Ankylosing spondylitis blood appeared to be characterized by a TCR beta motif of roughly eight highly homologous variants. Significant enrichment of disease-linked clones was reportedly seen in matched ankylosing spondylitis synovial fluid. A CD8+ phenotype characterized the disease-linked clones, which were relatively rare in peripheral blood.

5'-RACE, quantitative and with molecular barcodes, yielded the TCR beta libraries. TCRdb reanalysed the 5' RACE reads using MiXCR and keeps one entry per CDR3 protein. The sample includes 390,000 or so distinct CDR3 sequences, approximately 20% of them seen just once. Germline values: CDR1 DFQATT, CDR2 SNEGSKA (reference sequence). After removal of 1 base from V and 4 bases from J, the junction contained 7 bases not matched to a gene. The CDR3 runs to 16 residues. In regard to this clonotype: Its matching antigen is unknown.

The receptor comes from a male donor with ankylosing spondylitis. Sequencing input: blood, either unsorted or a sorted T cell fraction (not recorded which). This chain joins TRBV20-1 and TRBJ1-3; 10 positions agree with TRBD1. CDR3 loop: CSARVTGTGVGNTIYF. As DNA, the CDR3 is TGCAGTGCTAGAGTTACCGGGACAGGGGTAGGAAACACCATATATTTT.